This TCR beta chain was sequenced during a study of long-term antiretroviral therapy in people with HIV. Study as a whole: Earliest sampling preceded the 2015 immediate-ART recommendation by about a decade.

immunoSEQ v3.0 was run at survey level. Assay: immunoSEQ multiplex PCR; the TCRdb copy retains only in-frame clones and omits some. This table holds 35,000 to 50,000 clones, about 89% found once. Treated in the United States were all of the participants with HIV. Regarding this clone: Its target is unknown.

Study observations and caveats: Across all time points, the repertoire was dominated by clones that expanded before ART. Post-ART samples showed increased diversity that remained below transplant donor control levels.

CDR1 and CDR2 (germline): SEHNR, FQNEAQ (reference sequence). Trimming at V came to 4 bases and at J to 7 bases, leaving 8 bases not matched to a gene. The CDR3 has 15 amino acids. The V gene is TRBV7-9, the J gene TRBJ1-4, with TRBD1 matching over 8 bases. The source material was unsorted PBMCs, sampled 0.1 years before starting antiretroviral therapy. The sequence came from a woman between 50 and 59 years old with HIV. Here the CDR3 reads CASSSSGGAGEKLFF. For the CDR3, the DNA is TGTGCCAGCAGCTCCTCAGGGGGCGCCGGTGAAAAACTGTTTTTT. Based on the CDR3 plus reference TRBV7-9 and TRBJ1-4, the full variable domain is DTGVSQNPRHKITKRGQNVTFRCDPISEHNRLYWYRQTLGQGPEFLTYFQNEAQLEKSRLLSDRFSAERPKGSFSTLEIQRTEQGDSAMYLCASSSSGGAGEKLFFGSGTQLSVL.